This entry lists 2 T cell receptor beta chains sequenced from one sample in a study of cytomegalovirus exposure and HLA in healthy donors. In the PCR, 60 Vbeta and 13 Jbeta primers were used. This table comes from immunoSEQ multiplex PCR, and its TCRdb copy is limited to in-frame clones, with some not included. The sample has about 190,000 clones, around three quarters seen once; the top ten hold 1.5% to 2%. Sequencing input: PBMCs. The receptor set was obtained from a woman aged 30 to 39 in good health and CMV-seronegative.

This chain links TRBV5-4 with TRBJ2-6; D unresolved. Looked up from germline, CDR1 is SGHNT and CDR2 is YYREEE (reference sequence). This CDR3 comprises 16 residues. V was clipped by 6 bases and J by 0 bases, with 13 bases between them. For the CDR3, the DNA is TGTGCCAGCACGCGACTCTTACACTCTGGGGCCAACGTCCTGACTTTC. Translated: CASTRLLHSGANVLTF.

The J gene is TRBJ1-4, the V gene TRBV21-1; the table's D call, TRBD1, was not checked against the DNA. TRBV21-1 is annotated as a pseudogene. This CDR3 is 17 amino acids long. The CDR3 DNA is TGTGCCAGCAGCAAATTTAGTGACAACGTCAATAAGGAAAAACTGTTTTTT. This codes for CASSKFSDNVNKEKLFF.